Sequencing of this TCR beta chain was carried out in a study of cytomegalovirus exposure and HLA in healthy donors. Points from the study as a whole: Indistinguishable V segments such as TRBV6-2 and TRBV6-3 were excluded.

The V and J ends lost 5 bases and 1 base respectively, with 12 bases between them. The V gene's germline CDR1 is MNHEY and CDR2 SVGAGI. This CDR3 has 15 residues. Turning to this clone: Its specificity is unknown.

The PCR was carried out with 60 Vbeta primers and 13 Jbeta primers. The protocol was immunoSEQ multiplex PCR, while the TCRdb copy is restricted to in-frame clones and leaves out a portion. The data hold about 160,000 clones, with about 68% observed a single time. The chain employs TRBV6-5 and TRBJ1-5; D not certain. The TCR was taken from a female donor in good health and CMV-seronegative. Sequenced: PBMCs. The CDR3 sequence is CASSMDGGSNQPQHF. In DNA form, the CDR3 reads TGTGCCAGCAGTATGGACGGAGGGAGCAATCAGCCCCAGCATTTT.